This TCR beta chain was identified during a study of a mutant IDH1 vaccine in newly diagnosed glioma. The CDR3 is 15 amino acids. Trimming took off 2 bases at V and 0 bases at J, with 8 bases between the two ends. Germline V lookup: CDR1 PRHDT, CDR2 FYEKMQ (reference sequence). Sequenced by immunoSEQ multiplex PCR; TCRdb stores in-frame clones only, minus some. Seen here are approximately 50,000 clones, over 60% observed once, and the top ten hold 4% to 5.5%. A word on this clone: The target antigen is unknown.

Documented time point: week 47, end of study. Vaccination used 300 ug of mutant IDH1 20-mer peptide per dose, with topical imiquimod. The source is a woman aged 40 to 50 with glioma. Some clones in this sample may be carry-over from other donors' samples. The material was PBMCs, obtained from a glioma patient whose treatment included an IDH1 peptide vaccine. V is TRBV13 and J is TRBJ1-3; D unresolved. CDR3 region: CASSLYRTSGNTIYF. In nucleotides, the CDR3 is TGTGCCAGCAGCTTATATCGCACCTCTGGAAACACCATATATTTT.